This record looks at one T cell receptor beta chain sequence and its context. This sample is drawn from a study of blood T cell repertoires in COVID-19. Assay used: immunoSEQ multiplex PCR; TCRdb lists only in-frame clones, some missing. The sample has around 310,000 clones; just under 90% are singletons. This CDR3 comprises 13 residues. Trimming stripped 4 bases from V and 3 bases from J, with 9 bases between. Germline CDR1 SGHAT, CDR2 FQNNGV. The sequence was collected from a woman in her thirties who had recovered from COVID-19. The chain is built from TRBV11-2 and TRBJ1-1; D is undetermined. The sample consisted of PBMCs or T cells enriched from blood (not recorded which). This CDR3 is CASSSGTDTEAFF. The DNA for the CDR3 is TGTGCCAGCAGCTCGGGTACGGACACTGAAGCTTTCTTT.